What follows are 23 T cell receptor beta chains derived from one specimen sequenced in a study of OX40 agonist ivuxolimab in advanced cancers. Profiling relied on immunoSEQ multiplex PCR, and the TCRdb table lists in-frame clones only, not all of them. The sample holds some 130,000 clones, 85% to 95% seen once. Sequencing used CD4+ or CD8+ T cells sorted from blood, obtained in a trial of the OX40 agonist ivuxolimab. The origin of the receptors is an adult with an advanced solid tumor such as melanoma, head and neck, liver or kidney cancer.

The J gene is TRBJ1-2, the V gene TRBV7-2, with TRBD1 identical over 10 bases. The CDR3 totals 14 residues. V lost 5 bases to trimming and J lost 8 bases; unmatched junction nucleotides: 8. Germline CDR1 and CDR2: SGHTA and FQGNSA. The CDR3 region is CASSPTWDRGGYTF. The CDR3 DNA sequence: TGTGCCAGCAGCCCCACCTGGGACAGGGGAGGCTACACCTTC.

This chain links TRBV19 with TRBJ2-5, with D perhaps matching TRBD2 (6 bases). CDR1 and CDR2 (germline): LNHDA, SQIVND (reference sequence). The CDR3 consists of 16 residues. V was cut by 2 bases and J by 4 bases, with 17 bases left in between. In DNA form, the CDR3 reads TGTGCCAGTAGTATACCCGGGGGTCCCACCGGAGAGACCCAGTACTTC. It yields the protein CASSIPGGPTGETQYF.

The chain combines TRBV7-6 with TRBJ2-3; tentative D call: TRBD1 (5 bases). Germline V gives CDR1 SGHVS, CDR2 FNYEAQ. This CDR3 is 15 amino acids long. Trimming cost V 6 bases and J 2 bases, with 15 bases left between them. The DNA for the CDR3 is TGTGCCAGCAGTAAAGGGGTCCCCGCCACAGATACGCAGTATTTT. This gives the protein CASSKGVPATDTQYF.

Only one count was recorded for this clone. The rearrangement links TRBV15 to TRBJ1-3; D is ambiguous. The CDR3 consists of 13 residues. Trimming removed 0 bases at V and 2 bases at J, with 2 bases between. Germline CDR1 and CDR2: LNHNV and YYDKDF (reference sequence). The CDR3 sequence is CATSRDPGNTIYF. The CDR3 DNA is TGTGCCACCAGCAGAGATCCTGGAAACACCATATATTTT.

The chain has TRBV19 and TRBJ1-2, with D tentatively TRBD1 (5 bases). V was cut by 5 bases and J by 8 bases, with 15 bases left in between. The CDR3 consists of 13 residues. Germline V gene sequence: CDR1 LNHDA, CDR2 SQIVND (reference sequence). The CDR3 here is CASSHSDRRGYTF. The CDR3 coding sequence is TGTGCCAGTAGTCACTCTGACAGAAGAGGCTACACCTTC. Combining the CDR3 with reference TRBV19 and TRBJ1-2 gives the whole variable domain DGGITQSPKYLFRKEGQNVTLSCEQNLNHDAMYWYRQDPGQGLRLIYYSQIVNDFQKGDIAEGYSVSREKKESFPLTVTSAQKNPTAFYLCASSHSDRRGYTFGSGTRLTVV.

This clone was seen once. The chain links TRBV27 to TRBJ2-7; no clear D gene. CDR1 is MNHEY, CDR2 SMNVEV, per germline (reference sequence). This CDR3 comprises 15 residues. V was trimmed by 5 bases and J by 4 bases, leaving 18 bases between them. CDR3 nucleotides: TGTGCCAGCAGTATGAATCCCCCCCCTCCATACGAGCAGTACTTC. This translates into CASSMNPPPPYEQYF.

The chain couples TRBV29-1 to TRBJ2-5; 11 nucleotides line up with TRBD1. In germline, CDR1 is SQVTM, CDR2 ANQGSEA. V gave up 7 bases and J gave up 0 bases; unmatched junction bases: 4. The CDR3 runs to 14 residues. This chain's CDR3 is CSAGTGGYQETQYF. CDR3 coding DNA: TGCAGCGCCGGGACAGGGGGATACCAAGAGACCCAGTACTTC.

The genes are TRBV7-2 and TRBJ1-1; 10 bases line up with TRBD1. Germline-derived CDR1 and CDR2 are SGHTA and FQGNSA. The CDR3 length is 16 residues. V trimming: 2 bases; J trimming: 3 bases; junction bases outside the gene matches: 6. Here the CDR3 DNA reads TGTGCCAGCAGCTTAAGGACAGGGGGTGACGACACTGAAGCTTTCTTT. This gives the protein CASSLRTGGDDTEAFF.

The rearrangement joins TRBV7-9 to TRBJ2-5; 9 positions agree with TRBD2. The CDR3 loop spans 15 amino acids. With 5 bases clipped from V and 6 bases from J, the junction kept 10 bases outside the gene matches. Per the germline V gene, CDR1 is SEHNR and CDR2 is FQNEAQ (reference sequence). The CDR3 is CASSPRGGGGQTQYF. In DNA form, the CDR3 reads TGTGCCAGCAGCCCCCGAGGCGGGGGGGGGCAGACCCAGTACTTC.

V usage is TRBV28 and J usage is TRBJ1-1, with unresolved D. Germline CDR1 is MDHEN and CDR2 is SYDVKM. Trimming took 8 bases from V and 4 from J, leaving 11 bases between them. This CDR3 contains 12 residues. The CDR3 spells CASSAGSTEAFF. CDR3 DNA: TGTGCCAGCTCCGCCGGATCCACTGAAGCTTTCTTT.

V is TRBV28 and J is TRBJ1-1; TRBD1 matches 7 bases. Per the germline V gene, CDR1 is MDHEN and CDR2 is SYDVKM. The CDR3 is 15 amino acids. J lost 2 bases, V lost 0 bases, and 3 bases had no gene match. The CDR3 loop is CASSLWRDSNTEAFF. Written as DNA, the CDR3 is TGTGCCAGCAGTTTATGGCGGGACAGCAACACTGAAGCTTTCTTT.

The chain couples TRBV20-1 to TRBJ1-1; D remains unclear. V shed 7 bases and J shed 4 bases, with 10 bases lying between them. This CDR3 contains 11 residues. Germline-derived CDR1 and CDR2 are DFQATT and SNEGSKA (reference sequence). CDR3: CSVETVTEAFF. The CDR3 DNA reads TGCAGTGTGGAAACCGTCACTGAAGCTTTCTTT.

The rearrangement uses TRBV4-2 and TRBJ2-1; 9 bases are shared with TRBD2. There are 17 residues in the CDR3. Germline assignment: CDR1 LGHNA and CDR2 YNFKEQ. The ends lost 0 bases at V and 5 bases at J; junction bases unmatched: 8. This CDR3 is CASSQEGGGRADNEQFF. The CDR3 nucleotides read TGTGCCAGCAGCCAAGAGGGGGGCGGGAGGGCCGACAATGAGCAGTTCTTC.

The CDR3 sequence is CASSLILAGVEEQYF. The CDR3 nucleotides are TGTGCCAGCAGTTTGATACTAGCGGGAGTGGAAGAGCAGTACTTC. The chain joins TRBV28 to TRBJ2-7; 11 nucleotides match TRBD2. The CDR3 contains 15 residues. The ends lost 3 bases at V and 7 bases at J; junction bases unmatched: 8. The germline gives CDR1 MDHEN, CDR2 SYDVKM.

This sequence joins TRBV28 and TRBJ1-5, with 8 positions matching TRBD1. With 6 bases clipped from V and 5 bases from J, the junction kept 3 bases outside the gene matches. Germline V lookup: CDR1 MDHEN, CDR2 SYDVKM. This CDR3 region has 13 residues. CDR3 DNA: TGTGCCAGCAGGCCAGGGGGCGATCAGCCCCAGCATTTT. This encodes CASRPGGDQPQHF. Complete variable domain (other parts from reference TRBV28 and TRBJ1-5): DVKVTQSSRYLVKRTGEKVFLECVQDMDHENMFWYRQDPGLGLRLIYFSYDVKMKEKGDIPEGYSVSREKKERFSLILESASTNQTSMYLCASRPGGDQPQHFGDGTRLSIL.

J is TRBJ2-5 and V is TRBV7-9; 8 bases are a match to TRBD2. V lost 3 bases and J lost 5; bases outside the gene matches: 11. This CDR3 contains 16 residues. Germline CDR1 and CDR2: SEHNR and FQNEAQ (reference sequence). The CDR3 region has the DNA TGTGCCAGCAGCTTGACCGGGACTAGTATAGGGGAGACCCAGTACTTC. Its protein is CASSLTGTSIGETQYF.

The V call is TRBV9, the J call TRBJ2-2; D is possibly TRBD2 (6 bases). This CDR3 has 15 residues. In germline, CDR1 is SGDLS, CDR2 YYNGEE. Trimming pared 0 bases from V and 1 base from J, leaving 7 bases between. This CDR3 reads CASSVGGMNTGELFF. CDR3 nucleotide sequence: TGTGCCAGCAGCGTAGGCGGGATGAACACCGGGGAGCTGTTTTTT.

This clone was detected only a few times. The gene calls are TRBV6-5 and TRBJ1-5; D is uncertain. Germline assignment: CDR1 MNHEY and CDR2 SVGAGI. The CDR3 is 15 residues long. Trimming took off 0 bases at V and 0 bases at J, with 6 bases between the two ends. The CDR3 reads CASSYSHPSNQPQHF. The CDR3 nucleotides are TGTGCCAGCAGTTACTCGCATCCTAGCAATCAGCCCCAGCATTTT.

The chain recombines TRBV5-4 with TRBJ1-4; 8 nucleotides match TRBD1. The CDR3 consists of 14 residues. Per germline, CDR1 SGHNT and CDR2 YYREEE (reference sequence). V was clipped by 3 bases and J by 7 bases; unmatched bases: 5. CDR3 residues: CASSWTGSGEKLFF. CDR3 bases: TGTGCCAGCAGCTGGACAGGGTCAGGTGAAAAACTGTTTTTT.

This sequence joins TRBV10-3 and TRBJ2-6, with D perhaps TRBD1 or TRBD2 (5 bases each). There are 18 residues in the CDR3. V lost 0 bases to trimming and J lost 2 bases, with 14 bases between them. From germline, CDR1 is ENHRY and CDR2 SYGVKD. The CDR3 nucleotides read TGTGCCATCAGTGAGTCGTGGGGGAGCCCCCCTGGGGCCAACGTCCTGACTTTC. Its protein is CAISESWGSPPGANVLTF.

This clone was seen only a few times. Here the CDR3 DNA reads TGTGCCAGCAGCTCGAGACAGGGGGCTCACGAGCAGTACTTC. This sequence encodes CASSSRQGAHEQYF. V usage is TRBV21-1 and J usage is TRBJ2-7; the table's TRBD1 call for D was not verified on the DNA. TRBV21-1 is an annotated pseudogene. This CDR3 spans 14 amino acids.

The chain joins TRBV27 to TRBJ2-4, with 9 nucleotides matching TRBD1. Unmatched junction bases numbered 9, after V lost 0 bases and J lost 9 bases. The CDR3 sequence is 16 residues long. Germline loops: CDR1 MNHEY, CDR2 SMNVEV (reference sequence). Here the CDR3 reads CASSLSSWTGEVIQYF. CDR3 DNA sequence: TGTGCCAGCAGTTTATCCTCCTGGACAGGGGAGGTCATTCAGTACTTC.

The CDR3 sequence: CASSSLAGAGEQYF. The CDR3 DNA sequence: TGTGCCAGCAGCTCCCTAGCGGGAGCTGGGGAGCAGTACTTC. The chain uses TRBV11-2 and TRBJ2-7; 10 bases align to TRBD2. V shed 4 bases and J 7 bases; nucleotides not matched to a gene: 7. The CDR3 loop spans 14 amino acids. Germline V gene sequence: CDR1 SGHAT, CDR2 FQNNGV.